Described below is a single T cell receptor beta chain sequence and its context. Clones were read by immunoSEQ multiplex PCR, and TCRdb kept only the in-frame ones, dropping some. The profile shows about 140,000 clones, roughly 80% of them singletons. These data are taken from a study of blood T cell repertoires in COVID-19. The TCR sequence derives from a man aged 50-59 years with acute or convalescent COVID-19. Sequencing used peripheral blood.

The CDR3 spells CASSEALRRTSGNEQFF. DNA of the CDR3: TGTGCCAGCAGTGAAGCGCTTCGGAGGACTAGCGGCAATGAGCAGTTCTTC. The chain uses TRBV2 and TRBJ2-1; the match to TRBD2 covers 10 bases. The CDR3 length is 17 residues. The germline gives CDR1 SNHLY, CDR2 FYNNEI. The V gene end was trimmed by 0 bases and the J gene end by 6 bases; junction bases not matched to a gene: 8. The variable domain in full, completed from reference TRBV2 and TRBJ2-1, reads EPEVTQTPSHQVTQMGQEVILRCVPISNHLYFYWYRQILGQKVEFLVSFYNNEISEKSEIFDDQFSVERPDGSNFTLKIRSTKLEDSAMYFCASSEALRRTSGNEQFFGPGTRLTVL.